One sample yielded the 20 T cell receptor beta chains listed below, sequenced in a study of shared clonotypes between healthy human individuals. The method was immunoSEQ multiplex PCR; TCRdb's version includes in-frame clones alone and lacks a portion of them. The table has 780,000 or so clones, approximately 72% seen once. Input material: memory CD4+ T cells sorted from blood. Subset in this sample: CD45RA-negative fraction. The receptor source for this set is a woman in her twenties or thirties in good health.

The chain links TRBV5-1 to TRBJ1-4; D remains ambiguous. The V and J ends lost 4 bases and 5 bases respectively, with 12 bases between them. CDR3 length: 14 residues. Germline values: CDR1 SGHRS, CDR2 YFSETQ. CDR3 sequence (DNA): TGCGCCAGCAGCGTTTTCAATCCAAATGAAAAACTGTTTTTT. It codes for CASSVFNPNEKLFF.

This clone was counted a few times. The genes are TRBV5-1 and TRBJ2-6; D is undetermined. Germline CDR1 reads SGHRS; CDR2 reads YFSETQ. This CDR3 has 15 residues. Deletions cut 4 bases from V and 0 bases from J, with 8 bases between. CDR3 region: CASSPSLSGANVLTF. CDR3 in DNA: TGCGCCAGCAGCCCCAGCCTCTCTGGGGCCAACGTCCTGACTTTC.

The chain has TRBV5-6 and TRBJ1-5; D is possibly TRBD1 (5 bases). This CDR3 spans 16 amino acids. V lost 6 bases to trimming and J lost 4 bases, with 20 bases between them. Germline CDR1 is SGHDT and CDR2 is YYEEEE. This chain's CDR3 is CASTLEGWDENQPQHF. DNA for the CDR3: TGTGCCAGCACCCTGGAAGGGTGGGACGAAAATCAGCCCCAGCATTTT.

The chain links TRBV6-5 to TRBJ2-1, with a possible D match to TRBD2 (6 bases). CDR1 and CDR2 (germline): MNHEY, SVGAGI. The V end lost 6 bases, the J end lost 4 bases, and 10 bases lay between the germline ends. CDR3 length: 13 amino acids. CDR3 nucleotide sequence: TGTGCCAGCAGCCAGCGGGCTTACAATGAGCAGTTCTTC. Translated, it gives CASSQRAYNEQFF.

This clone was seen a handful of times. J is TRBJ1-5 and V is TRBV2; 8 bases match TRBD1. Looked up from germline, CDR1 is SNHLY and CDR2 is FYNNEI. J was trimmed by 7 bases and V by 5 bases; bases with no gene match: 10. This CDR3 is built from 15 residues. The CDR3 region has the DNA TGTGCCAGCAGTCCCGAAACAGGGGGGGAACAGCCCCAGCATTTT. Encoded protein: CASSPETGGEQPQHF.

This clone was seen more than once but under ten times. This chain links TRBV29-1 with TRBJ1-1; D unclear. V shed 5 bases and J shed 1 base, with 5 bases lying between them. The CDR3 is 11 amino acids. CDR1 and CDR2 from the germline V gene are SQVTM and ANQGSEA. The CDR3 nucleotides are TGCAGCGTTTCATGGAACACTGAAGCTTTCTTT. Residues: CSVSWNTEAFF.

This chain joins TRBV5-6 and TRBJ1-1; 7 bases map to TRBD1. The J segment lost 4 bases and the V segment lost 1 base, leaving 13 bases of the junction unmatched. Germline assignment: CDR1 SGHDT and CDR2 YYEEEE. This CDR3 region has 17 residues. Here the CDR3 DNA reads TGTGCCAGCAGCTTGACGCGGGACAGCTTTGTGAGCACTGAAGCTTTCTTT. Translated: CASSLTRDSFVSTEAFF.

This CDR3 reads CASSRGTGEFEAFF. As DNA, the CDR3 is TGTGCCAGCAGCCGAGGGACGGGAGAATTTGAAGCTTTCTTT. The J gene is TRBJ1-1, the V gene TRBV6-5, with a possible D match to TRBD1 (5 bases). Germline-derived CDR1 and CDR2 are MNHEY and SVGAGI. There are 14 residues in the CDR3. Trimming removed 6 bases at V and 7 bases at J, with 18 bases between.

The gene calls are TRBV27 and TRBJ2-7; TRBD1 matches at 10 bases. The CDR3 sequence is 18 residues long. Germline loops: CDR1 MNHEY, CDR2 SMNVEV (reference sequence). V was clipped by 5 bases and J by 5 bases; unmatched bases: 18. CDR3 nucleotides: TGTGCCAGCAGTCTACTCGGACAGGGGGGCCCTAAGGCTAACGAGCAGTACTTC. It yields the protein CASSLLGQGGPKANEQYF.

This clone has only one observation. CDR3 protein: CSAQPPPDTQYF. CDR3 bases: TGCAGCGCCCAACCCCCCCCAGATACGCAGTATTTT. This chain links TRBV29-1 with TRBJ2-3; D remains ambiguous. CDR3 length: 12 amino acids. Germline CDR1 reads SQVTM; CDR2 reads ANQGSEA. V dropped 7 bases and J dropped 4 bases, with 12 bases sitting between them.

Comment on this clone: One junction end does not reproduce the germline sequence, and a read error may be involved. This sequence joins TRBV27 and TRBJ2-1; the match to TRBD1 covers 8 bases. The CDR3 is made up of 14 amino acids. In germline, CDR1 is MNHEY, CDR2 SMNVEV (reference sequence). The CDR3 protein is CASSFLDRGNKQFF. CDR3 DNA: TGTGCCAGCAGTTTCCTCGACAGGGGCAATAAGCAGTTCTTC.

This clone has more than one count but fewer than ten. The chain carries TRBV30 and TRBJ1-5; D gene unclear. CDR3 length: 15 amino acids. Germline CDR1 reads GTSNPN; CDR2 reads SVGIG (reference sequence). Trimming took off 3 bases at V and 2 bases at J, with 14 bases between the two ends. The CDR3 loop reads CAWSPRGYGNQPQHF. The CDR3 coding sequence is TGTGCCTGGAGCCCGAGAGGGTATGGCAATCAGCCCCAGCATTTT. Full variable domain (missing parts from reference TRBV30 and TRBJ1-5): SQTIHQWPATLVQPVGSPLSLECTVEGTSNPNLYWYRQAAGRGLQLLFYSVGIGQISSEVPQNLSASRPQDRQFILSSKKLLLSDSGFYLCAWSPRGYGNQPQHFGDGTRLSIL.

This sequence joins TRBV19 and TRBJ2-1; D not resolved. V shed 2 bases and J shed 0 bases, with 14 bases lying between them. The CDR3 spans 17 residues. CDR1 and CDR2 (germline): LNHDA, SQIVND (reference sequence). CDR3 residues: CASSISAPKSSYNEQFF. The CDR3, as DNA: TGTGCCAGTAGTATATCCGCCCCTAAGAGCTCCTACAATGAGCAGTTCTTC.

The gene calls are TRBV11-2 and TRBJ2-1; D gene uncertain. The V gene's germline CDR1 is SGHAT and CDR2 FQNNGV. This CDR3 is 15 amino acids long. V was clipped by 5 bases and J by 0 bases, with 11 bases between them. CDR3 nucleotide sequence: TGTGCCAGCAGCCCCGCAGTCGGCTCCTACAATGAGCAGTTCTTC. It translates to CASSPAVGSYNEQFF.

This clone has only one observation. The gene calls are TRBV30 and TRBJ1-2; maybe TRBD1 (5 bases). There are 14 residues in the CDR3. Trimming cost V 2 bases and J 6 bases, with 16 bases left between them. CDR1 is GTSNPN, CDR2 SVGIG, per germline (reference sequence). The CDR3, as DNA: TGTGCCTGGAGTTTTGGGGCCCCAGGCCATGGCTACACCTTC. Amino acids: CAWSFGAPGHGYTF.

The chain uses TRBV5-1 and TRBJ1-4; D is ambiguous. The V and J ends lost 4 bases and 2 bases respectively, with 6 bases between them. This CDR3 has 13 amino acids. Germline values: CDR1 SGHRS, CDR2 YFSETQ. The CDR3 DNA follows: TGCGCCAGCAGCGTAGGTACTAATGAAAAACTGTTTTTT. Its translation is CASSVGTNEKLFF.

In regard to this clone: The sample has other DNA sequences that encode this CDR3 too. V gene TRBV7-9 combines with J gene TRBJ1-5; D remains unclear. V lost 3 bases, J lost 5 bases, and 8 bases lay in between. CDR3 length equals 13 residues. CDR1 is SEHNR and CDR2 is FQNEAQ in the germline V gene (reference sequence). DNA for the CDR3: TGTGCCAGCAGCTTCTCGGGCGATCAGCCCCAGCATTTT. Translated: CASSFSGDQPQHF.

This chain connects TRBV4-1 to TRBJ1-1; possible D gene TRBD1, 6 bases. The germline CDR1 and CDR2 sequences are MGHRA and YSYEKL. CDR3 size: 18 residues. V was cut by 0 bases and J by 8 bases, with 25 bases left in between. CDR3 region: CASSQDGRARGGFVEAFF. DNA of the CDR3: TGCGCCAGCAGCCAAGATGGCAGGGCTCGAGGGGGGTTTGTGGAAGCTTTCTTT.

This clone was seen at least ten times. This chain links TRBV10-3 with TRBJ1-1; D is uncertain. CDR1 and CDR2 (germline): ENHRY, SYGVKD. CDR3 length: 13 residues. The V end was cut by 1 base, the J end by 6 bases, with 9 bases between. The CDR3 here is CAISEYGWAEAFF. CDR3 DNA sequence: TGTGCCATCAGTGAGTATGGGTGGGCTGAAGCTTTCTTT.

The sample holds many counts of this clone. The J gene is TRBJ2-2, the V gene TRBV27; 15 bases match TRBD2. The CDR3 is 17 residues long. Germline CDR1 MNHEY, CDR2 SMNVEV (reference sequence). V was pared by 5 bases and J by 4 bases, with 5 bases of the junction left unmatched. CDR3 protein: CASSGLAGGPSTGELFF. CDR3 bases: TGTGCCAGCAGTGGACTAGCGGGAGGGCCGAGCACCGGGGAGCTGTTTTTT.